This entry concerns a single TCR beta chain. The antigen is not known. All the people who gave samples were healthy bone marrow donors. With 1 base removed from V and 3 bases from J, the gap between germline ends came to 14 bases. Germline lookup yields CDR1 SGHNT and CDR2 YYREEE (reference sequence). This CDR3 has 15 residues. This entry belongs to a study of cytomegalovirus exposure and HLA in healthy donors. Regarding the study as a whole: Rates of TCR association differed by HLA locus in a later analysis, with DRB1 highest and HLA-C lowest. Researchers catalogued over 150 TCR beta chains as cytomegalovirus-associated. Analysis was carried out at a later point, and it linked a missense DCLRE1C variant to TCR beta V- and J-gene trimming.

A multiplex PCR was run with 60 Vbeta primers and 13 Jbeta primers. Produced via immunoSEQ multiplex PCR; TCRdb's table is partial and in-frame only. The sample includes over 100,000 clones, more than 75% of them seen just once. The TCR sequence derives from a woman in her twenties or thirties in good health and CMV-seronegative. Sequenced sample: PBMCs. The chain carries TRBV5-4 and TRBJ2-7; the D gene is possibly TRBD2 (7 bases). The CDR3 region is CASSLSWGGLYEQYF. The CDR3 DNA sequence: TGTGCCAGCAGCTTGTCGTGGGGGGGCCTCTACGAGCAGTACTTC.